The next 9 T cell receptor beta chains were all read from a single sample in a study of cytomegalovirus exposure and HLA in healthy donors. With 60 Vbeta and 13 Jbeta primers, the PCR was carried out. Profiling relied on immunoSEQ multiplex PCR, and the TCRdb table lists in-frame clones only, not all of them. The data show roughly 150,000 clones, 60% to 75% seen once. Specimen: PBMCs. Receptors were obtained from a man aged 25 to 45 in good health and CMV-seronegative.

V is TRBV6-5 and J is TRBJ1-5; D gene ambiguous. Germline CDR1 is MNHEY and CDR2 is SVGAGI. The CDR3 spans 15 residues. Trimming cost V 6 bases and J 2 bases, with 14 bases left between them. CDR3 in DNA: TGTGCCAGCAGCCAACTGGGAGGAGGCAATCAGCCCCAGCATTTT. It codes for CASSQLGGGNQPQHF.

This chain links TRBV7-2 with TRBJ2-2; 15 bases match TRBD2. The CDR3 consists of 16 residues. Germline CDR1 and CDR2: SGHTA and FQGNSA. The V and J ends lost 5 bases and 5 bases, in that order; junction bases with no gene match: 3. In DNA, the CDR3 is TGTGCCAGCAGCCCGGGGACTAGCGGGGGGACCGGGGAGCTGTTTTTT. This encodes CASSPGTSGGTGELFF.

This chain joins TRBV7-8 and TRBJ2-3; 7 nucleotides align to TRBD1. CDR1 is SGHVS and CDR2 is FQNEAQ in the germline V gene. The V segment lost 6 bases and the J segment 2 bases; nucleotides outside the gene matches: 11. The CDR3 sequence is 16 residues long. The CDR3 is CASSSHGQVNTDTQYF. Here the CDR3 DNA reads TGTGCCAGCAGTTCACACGGACAGGTTAACACAGATACGCAGTATTTT.

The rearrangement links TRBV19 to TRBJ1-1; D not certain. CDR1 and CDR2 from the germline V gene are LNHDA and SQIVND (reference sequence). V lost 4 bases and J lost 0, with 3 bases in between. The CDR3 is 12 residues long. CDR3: CASSTLNTEAFF. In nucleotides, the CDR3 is TGTGCCAGTAGTACTCTGAACACTGAAGCTTTCTTT.

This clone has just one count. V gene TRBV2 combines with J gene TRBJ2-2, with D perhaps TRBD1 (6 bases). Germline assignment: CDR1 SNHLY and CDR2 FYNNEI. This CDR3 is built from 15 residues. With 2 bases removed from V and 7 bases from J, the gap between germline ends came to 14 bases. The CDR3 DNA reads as TGTGCCAGCAGTGAAAGAACAGGGTCGGGCGGGGAGCTGTTTTTT. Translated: CASSERTGSGGELFF.

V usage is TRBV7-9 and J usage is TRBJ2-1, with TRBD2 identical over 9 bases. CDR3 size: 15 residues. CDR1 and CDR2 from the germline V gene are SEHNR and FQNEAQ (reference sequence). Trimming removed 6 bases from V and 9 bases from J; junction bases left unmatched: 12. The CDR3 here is CASRPGTSTRPEQFF. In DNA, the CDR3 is TGTGCCAGCAGACCCGGGACTAGCACCCGTCCTGAGCAGTTCTTC. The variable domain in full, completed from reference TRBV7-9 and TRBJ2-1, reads DTGVSQNPRHKITKRGQNVTFRCDPISEHNRLYWYRQTLGQGPEFLTYFQNEAQLEKSRLLSDRFSAERPKGSFSTLEIQRTEQGDSAMYLCASRPGTSTRPEQFFGPGTRLTVL.

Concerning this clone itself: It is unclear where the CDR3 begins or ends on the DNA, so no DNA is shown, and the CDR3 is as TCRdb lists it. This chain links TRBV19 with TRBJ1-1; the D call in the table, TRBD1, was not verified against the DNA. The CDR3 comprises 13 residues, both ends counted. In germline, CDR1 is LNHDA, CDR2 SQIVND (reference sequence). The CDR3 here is CASSFGQGTEAFF.

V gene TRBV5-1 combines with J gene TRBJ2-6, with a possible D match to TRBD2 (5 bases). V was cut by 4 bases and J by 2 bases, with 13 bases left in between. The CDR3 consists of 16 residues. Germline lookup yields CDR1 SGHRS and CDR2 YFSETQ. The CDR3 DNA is TGCGCCAGCAGCCTGATAGCGAGGGCTGGGGCCAACGTCCTGACTTTC. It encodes CASSLIARAGANVLTF.

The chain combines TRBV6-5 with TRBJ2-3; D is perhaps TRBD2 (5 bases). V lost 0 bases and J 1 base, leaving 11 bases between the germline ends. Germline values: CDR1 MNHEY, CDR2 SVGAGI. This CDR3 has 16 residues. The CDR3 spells CASSYSKLRGTDTQYF. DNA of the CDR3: TGTGCCAGCAGTTACTCGAAACTGAGGGGCACAGATACGCAGTATTTT.